Included here is one T cell receptor beta chain sequence, with context. What it binds is not known. Only in-frame clones appear in the TCRdb table, and some are missing; sequencing was by immunoSEQ multiplex PCR. The repertoire holds 150,000 to 250,000 clones, just over 90% seen once, with approximately 3.4% in the top ten. The source of the sample is a study of T cell responses to AZD1222 COVID-19 vaccine. This CDR3 contains 13 residues. Between the trimmed V and J ends, which lost 6 bases and 3 bases, there was a span of 11 bases. CDR1 is MNHNY, CDR2 SVGAGI, per germline (reference sequence). General observations from the study: Spike-specific TCR breadth and depth grew following two AZD1222 doses. Close to half of spike-specific TCRs reportedly recognize unmutated variant regions. CD4 TCRs associated with vaccination spanned spike, dominating at 160-218 and 743-854.

The V and J genes are TRBV6-6 and TRBJ2-5, with D unclear. The source of this sequence is an adult who received the AZD1222 COVID-19 vaccine. The sample was peripheral blood, taken 28 days after the second AZD1222 dose. The CDR3 bases are TGTGCCAGCAGCATATTAGGTGAAGAGACCCAGTACTTC. This codes for CASSILGEETQYF.